Shown below are 23 T cell receptor beta chains from a single sample sequenced in a study of a mutant IDH1 vaccine in newly diagnosed glioma. These TCRs' antigens remain unknown. Documented time point: week 35, safety follow-up. Doses consisted of 300 ug of mutant IDH1 20-mer peptide each, paired with topical imiquimod. Profiling relied on immunoSEQ multiplex PCR, and the TCRdb table lists in-frame clones only, not all of them. This table has 30,000 to 40,000 clones, around 80% appearing once. Specimen: PBMCs, collected from a glioma patient whose treatment included an IDH1 peptide vaccine. The receptors originated from a woman between 18 and 30 years old with glioma.

This chain joins TRBV5-1 and TRBJ2-2; 9 bases match TRBD2. Unmatched junction bases numbered 5, after V lost 6 bases and J lost 8 bases. The CDR3 runs 13 residues. Germline CDR1 SGHRS, CDR2 YFSETQ. The CDR3 nucleotides read TGCGCCAGCAAAATAGCGGGAGCTGGGGAGCTGTTTTTT. Amino acids: CASKIAGAGELFF. Using reference TRBV5-1 and TRBJ2-2 for the parts outside the CDR3, the full variable domain is KAGVTQTPRYLIKTRGQQVTLSCSPISGHRSVSWYQQTPGQGLQFLFEYFSETQRNKGNFPGRFSGRQFSNSRSEMNVSTLELGDSALYLCASKIAGAGELFFGEGSRLTVL.

The chain links TRBV2 to TRBJ1-5; the D is unclear. The germline V and J ends were trimmed by 4 bases and 4 bases, with 8 bases remaining between them. The CDR3 is 13 residues long. CDR1 SNHLY and CDR2 FYNNEI come from the germline V gene. DNA for the CDR3: TGTGCCAGCAGTGGGACGGGGAATCAGCCCCAGCATTTT. It specifies CASSGTGNQPQHF.

This chain uses TRBV15 with TRBJ1-3, with TRBD1 as a possible D gene (5 bases). V was shortened by 3 bases and J by 2 bases, with 8 bases between the two germline ends. The CDR3 is 14 amino acids. Germline V gene sequence: CDR1 LNHNV, CDR2 YYDKDF (reference sequence). The CDR3 coding sequence is TGTGCCACCAGCAGTCGGGGGGCTGGAAACACCATATATTTT. Translated: CATSSRGAGNTIYF.

This rearrangement joins TRBV7-8 to TRBJ2-7; D possibly corresponds to TRBD1 (6 bases). V lost 1 base and J lost 3, with 13 bases in between. From germline, CDR1 is SGHVS and CDR2 FQNEAQ. The CDR3 covers 15 residues. As DNA, the CDR3 is TGTGCCAGCAGCTTAGAGGGCCGACAGGACTACGAGCAGTACTTC. This codes for CASSLEGRQDYEQYF.

V usage is TRBV7-2 and J usage is TRBJ1-1, with 7 bases aligning to TRBD1. The CDR3 contains 13 residues. Trimming removed 6 bases from V and 5 bases from J; junction bases left unmatched: 6. Looked up from germline, CDR1 is SGHTA and CDR2 is FQGNSA. CDR3 protein: CASSYLQGTEAFF. In DNA, the CDR3 is TGTGCCAGCAGTTACTTACAGGGGACTGAAGCTTTCTTT.

This chain uses TRBV14 with TRBJ1-1, with 10 nucleotides matching TRBD1. Germline assignment: CDR1 SGHDN and CDR2 FVKESK. Losses at the gene ends were 1 base for V and 1 base for J; bases not matched to a gene: 3. The CDR3 covers 16 residues. CDR3 protein: CASSQAGQGSNTEAFF. The CDR3 nucleotides read TGTGCCAGCAGCCAAGCGGGACAGGGGTCGAACACTGAAGCTTTCTTT.

This chain uses TRBV28 with TRBJ1-1, with unresolved D. Trimming shortened V by 9 bases and J by 5 bases, and 13 bases separated the two germline ends. The germline V gene has CDR1 MDHEN and CDR2 SYDVKM. There are 12 residues in the CDR3. The CDR3 DNA sequence: TGTGCCAGTACGGACGTCCGGACTGAAGCTTTCTTT. It codes for CASTDVRTEAFF. The variable domain in full, completed from reference TRBV28 and TRBJ1-1, reads DVKVTQSSRYLVKRTGEKVFLECVQDMDHENMFWYRQDPGLGLRLIYFSYDVKMKEKGDIPEGYSVSREKKERFSLILESASTNQTSMYLCASTDVRTEAFFGQGTRLTVV.

This clone was observed a handful of times. V gene TRBV7-9 combines with J gene TRBJ1-2, with 8 bases aligning to TRBD1. CDR3 length equals 15 residues. CDR1 and CDR2 from the germline V gene are SEHNR and FQNEAQ (reference sequence). J lost 6 bases, V lost 2 bases, and 8 bases had no gene match. This chain's CDR3 is CASSLPWYRGDGYTF. Here the CDR3 DNA reads TGTGCCAGCAGCTTACCCTGGTACAGGGGGGATGGCTACACCTTC. The full variable domain, rest sourced from reference TRBV7-9 and TRBJ1-2, is DTGVSQNPRHKITKRGQNVTFRCDPISEHNRLYWYRQTLGQGPEFLTYFQNEAQLEKSRLLSDRFSAERPKGSFSTLEIQRTEQGDSAMYLCASSLPWYRGDGYTFGSGTRLTVV.

The chain is built from TRBV11-3 and TRBJ2-3, with 7 positions matching TRBD2. CDR1 is SGHNT, CDR2 YENEEA, per germline. The CDR3 contains 14 residues. The V segment lost 6 bases and the J segment 2 bases; nucleotides outside the gene matches: 5. This CDR3 is CASRKAGVTDTQYF. CDR3 in DNA: TGTGCCAGCAGGAAGGCGGGGGTCACAGATACGCAGTATTTT.

The rearrangement joins TRBV6-1 to TRBJ2-7; D is perhaps TRBD1 (5 bases). V dropped 3 bases and J dropped 3 bases, with 9 bases sitting between them. The CDR3 is 13 residues long. Germline lookup yields CDR1 MNHNS and CDR2 SASEGT. DNA for the CDR3: TGTGCCAGCAGTGAGCGAGACAGCTACGAGCAGTACTTC. It yields the protein CASSERDSYEQYF.

The gene calls are TRBV9 and TRBJ2-3; 7 bases agree with TRBD1. V lost 4 bases, J lost 4 bases, and 9 bases stayed unmatched. Germline V CDR1 and CDR2: SGDLS, YYNGEE. This CDR3 has 15 amino acids. The CDR3, as DNA: TGTGCCAGCAGCCGCTATGACAGGGCGGCAGATACGCAGTATTTT. As protein: CASSRYDRAADTQYF.

V and J are TRBV5-1 and TRBJ2-2; D may be TRBD1 (5 bases). The CDR3 sequence is 16 residues long. Trimming removed 3 bases at V and 0 bases at J, with 12 bases between. Germline CDR1 and CDR2: SGHRS and YFSETQ. CDR3 loop: CASSSQVLANTGELFF. DNA for the CDR3: TGCGCCAGCAGCTCACAGGTCCTTGCGAACACCGGGGAGCTGTTTTTT.

The chain uses TRBV27 and TRBJ2-3; 9 bases match TRBD2. The CDR3 is 17 residues long. The ends lost 4 bases at V and 1 base at J; junction bases unmatched: 9. Germline CDR1 and CDR2: MNHEY and SMNVEV (reference sequence). Written as DNA, the CDR3 is TGTGCCAGCAGTTCCCCTGCTGAGCGGGGGGGCACAGATACGCAGTATTTT. Amino acids: CASSSPAERGGTDTQYF.

V usage is TRBV7-8 and J usage is TRBJ1-1; no clear D. V was pared by 1 base and J by 0 bases, with 12 bases between. The CDR3 sequence is 16 residues long. The germline CDR1 and CDR2 sequences are SGHVS and FQNEAQ. The CDR3 here is CASSLDAEFMNTEAFF. CDR3 bases: TGTGCCAGCAGCTTAGATGCGGAGTTCATGAACACTGAAGCTTTCTTT.

V gene TRBV5-1 combines with J gene TRBJ1-4, with TRBD1 identical over 7 bases. Per germline, CDR1 SGHRS and CDR2 YFSETQ. This CDR3 spans 14 amino acids. The trim removed 4 bases at V and 7 bases at J, leaving 7 bases unmatched. The CDR3 coding sequence is TGCGCCAGCAGCCCAAGACAGGGCCCTGAAAAACTGTTTTTT. Its protein is CASSPRQGPEKLFF.

The chain joins TRBV28 to TRBJ2-7; possible D gene TRBD2, 6 bases. The CDR3 consists of 18 residues. Germline V CDR1 and CDR2: MDHEN, SYDVKM. Trimming took off 5 bases at V and 2 bases at J, with 25 bases between the two ends. CDR3 residues: CASSPLWEERGGAYEQYF. The CDR3 bases are TGTGCCAGCAGTCCCCTGTGGGAGGAGAGGGGCGGGGCCTACGAGCAGTACTTC.

This clone was recorded only once. The chain has TRBV5-1 and TRBJ2-5; either TRBD1 or TRBD2 may supply D (5 bases each). This CDR3 comprises 18 residues. Trimming took 0 bases from V and 5 from J, leaving 23 bases between them. From germline, CDR1 is SGHRS and CDR2 YFSETQ. The CDR3 DNA follows: TGCGCCAGCAGCTTGGGTCCCCTTTCCGGGACGGCCCGGGAGACCCAGTACTTC. Protein sequence: CASSLGPLSGTARETQYF.

The gene calls are TRBV7-2 and TRBJ2-7, with a weak D call TRBD2 (6 bases). V was cut by 5 bases and J by 7 bases, with 18 bases left in between. The germline gives CDR1 SGHTA, CDR2 FQGNSA. The CDR3 extends over 14 amino acids. Here the CDR3 DNA reads TGTGCCAGCAGCCCCCCCGGGAGCGCGGGGGAGCAGTACTTC. Its translation: CASSPPGSAGEQYF.

This chain links TRBV4-1 with TRBJ1-2; TRBD1 is a possible D gene (5 bases). This CDR3 has 15 residues. CDR1 MGHRA and CDR2 YSYEKL come from the germline V gene. Trimming removed 1 base from V and 0 bases from J, with 9 bases in between. The CDR3 DNA reads as TGCGCCAGCAGCCAAGCCGGGGGAGCTAACTATGGCTACACCTTC. Its protein product is CASSQAGGANYGYTF.

The J gene is TRBJ2-1, the V gene TRBV7-2, with D possibly being TRBD1 (5 bases). The V end lost 5 bases, the J end lost 8 bases, and 13 bases lay between the germline ends. The length of the CDR3 is 13 residues. Germline CDR1 is SGHTA and CDR2 is FQGNSA. The CDR3 nucleotides read TGTGCCAGCAGCCTAAGATTCAGGGATGAGCAGTTCTTC. Its translation is CASSLRFRDEQFF.

The V gene is TRBV6-5, the J gene TRBJ2-7, with D possibly being TRBD2 (5 bases). The V gene lost 0 bases and the J gene lost 4 bases, with 16 bases spanning the gap. The V gene's germline CDR1 is MNHEY and CDR2 SVGAGI. The CDR3 runs 16 residues. Here the CDR3 DNA reads TGTGCCAGCAGTTACTCGATTACGGGGTTGGGGTACGAGCAGTACTTC. Amino acids: CASSYSITGLGYEQYF.

This clone was recorded once. The CDR3 DNA is TGCGCCAGCAGGACCGGGACAGGGGATTCCTACGAGCAGTACTTC. Residues: CASRTGTGDSYEQYF. The chain is built from TRBV4-1 and TRBJ2-7, with 10 bases fitting TRBD1. The CDR3 covers 15 residues. CDR1 MGHRA and CDR2 YSYEKL come from the germline V gene. The trim removed 6 bases at V and 1 base at J, leaving 6 bases unmatched.

The gene calls are TRBV18 and TRBJ2-7, with TRBD1 matching 7 bases. Germline trimming cut 5 bases from V and 2 bases from J; bases unmatched to any gene: 6. This CDR3 has 14 residues. Germline CDR1 is KGHSH and CDR2 is LQKENI. In nucleotides, the CDR3 is TGTGCCAGCTCATCCAAACAGGGGCCCTACGAGCAGTACTTC. Amino acids: CASSSKQGPYEQYF.